This TCR beta chain appears in the sequencing data of a study of cytomegalovirus exposure and HLA in healthy donors. Study-wide points: Productive status was seen about 87% or about 30% of the time for most TCR beta V segments in an earlier analysis. In a later analysis, CMV-associated beta chains were mostly HLA-associated, it appeared.

Germline V gene lookup returns CDR1 LNHNV and CDR2 YYDKDF (reference sequence). V was trimmed by 1 base and J by 2 bases, leaving 17 bases between them. This CDR3 spans 17 amino acids. The PCR made use of 60 Vbeta and 13 Jbeta primers. The data were produced by immunoSEQ multiplex PCR, yet TCRdb's version contains in-frame clones alone and is incomplete. The sample lists 150,000 to 200,000 clones; 85% were seen once. The sample holds one count of this clone. Its specificity is not known. The sequenced sample was PBMCs. The source of this sequence is a woman aged 45 to 65 in good health and CMV-seronegative. The rearrangement uses TRBV15 and TRBJ2-5; D is perhaps TRBD2 (7 bases). The CDR3 is CATSRGGGGVRQETQYF. The CDR3, as DNA: TGTGCCACCAGCAGAGGGGGCGGGGGCGTAAGACAAGAGACCCAGTACTTC.